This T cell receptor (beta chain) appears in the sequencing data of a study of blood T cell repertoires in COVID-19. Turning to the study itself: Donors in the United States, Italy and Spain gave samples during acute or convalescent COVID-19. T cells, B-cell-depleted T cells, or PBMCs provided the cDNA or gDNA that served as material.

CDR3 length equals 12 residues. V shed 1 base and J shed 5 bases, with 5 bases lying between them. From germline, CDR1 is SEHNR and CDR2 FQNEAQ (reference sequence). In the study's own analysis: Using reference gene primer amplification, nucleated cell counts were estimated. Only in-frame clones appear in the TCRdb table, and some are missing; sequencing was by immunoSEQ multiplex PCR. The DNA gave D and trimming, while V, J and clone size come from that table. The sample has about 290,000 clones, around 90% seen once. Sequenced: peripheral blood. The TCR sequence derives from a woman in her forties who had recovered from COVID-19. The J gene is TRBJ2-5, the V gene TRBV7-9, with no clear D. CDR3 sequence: CASSLVRETQYF. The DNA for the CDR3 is TGTGCCAGCAGCTTAGTTCGGGAGACCCAGTACTTC.